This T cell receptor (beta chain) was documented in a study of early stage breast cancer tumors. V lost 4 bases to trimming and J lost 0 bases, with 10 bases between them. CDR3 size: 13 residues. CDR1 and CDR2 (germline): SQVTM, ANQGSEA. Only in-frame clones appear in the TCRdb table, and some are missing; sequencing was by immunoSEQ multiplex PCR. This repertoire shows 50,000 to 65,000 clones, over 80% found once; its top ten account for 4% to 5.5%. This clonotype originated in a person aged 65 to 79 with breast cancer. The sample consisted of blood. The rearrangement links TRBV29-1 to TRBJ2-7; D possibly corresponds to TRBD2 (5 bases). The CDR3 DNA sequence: TGCAGCGTTGCCGGACTCAGCTCCTACGAGCAGTACTTC. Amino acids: CSVAGLSSYEQYF.